The next 7 T cell receptor beta chains were all read from a single sample in a study of shared clonotypes between healthy human individuals. Method: immunoSEQ multiplex PCR; TCRdb's copy keeps in-frame clones and lacks some. The sample has under 300,000 clones, about 69% seen once. The sequenced sample was memory CD4+ T cells sorted from blood. As for subset: CD45RA-negative fraction. Receptors originate from a man aged 25-40 years in good health.

This rearrangement joins TRBV30 to TRBJ2-2; tentative D call: TRBD1 (5 bases). The germline CDR1 and CDR2 sequences are GTSNPN and SVGIG (reference sequence). The V end lost 7 bases, the J end lost 6 bases, and 18 bases lay between the germline ends. The CDR3 contains 14 residues. The CDR3 nucleotides read TGTGCCTTTGACAGTTTATCCGGGCCCGGGGAGCTGTTTTTT. Translated: CAFDSLSGPGELFF.

The chain recombines TRBV6-6 with TRBJ2-1, with D possibly matching TRBD2 (6 bases). Trimming stripped 6 bases from V and 10 bases from J, with 16 bases between. The CDR3 has 13 amino acids. Per germline, CDR1 MNHNY and CDR2 SVGAGI (reference sequence). The CDR3 DNA is TGTGCCAGCAGCCTTCGGGGGTTCGGCGAGCAGTTCTTC. The encoded protein is CASSLRGFGEQFF.

The table lists this clone with a count of one. The V call is TRBV27, the J call TRBJ2-6; D is uncertain. The germline gives CDR1 MNHEY, CDR2 SMNVEV (reference sequence). The CDR3 is made up of 17 amino acids. Trimming pared 3 bases from V and 2 bases from J, leaving 14 bases between. DNA for the CDR3: TGTGCCAGCAGTTTGAGAAGGGTGCAAACTGGGGCCAACGTCCTGACTTTC. It yields the protein CASSLRRVQTGANVLTF.

This sequence joins TRBV9 and TRBJ2-1, with D tentatively TRBD1 (6 bases). The CDR3 loop spans 14 amino acids. The germline V gene encodes CDR1 SGDLS and CDR2 YYNGEE. V was trimmed by 4 bases and J by 2 bases, leaving 10 bases between them. This CDR3 reads CASSIDRTYNEQFF. CDR3 sequence (DNA): TGTGCCAGCAGCATTGACAGGACCTACAATGAGCAGTTCTTC.

The V call is TRBV7-9, the J call TRBJ2-1, with D perhaps TRBD2 (6 bases). V was clipped by 6 bases and J by 5 bases, with 20 bases between them. Germline CDR1 and CDR2: SEHNR and FQNEAQ (reference sequence). The CDR3 has 16 residues. The CDR3 loop is CASRWGEVAVNNEQFF. In DNA, the CDR3 is TGTGCCAGCAGGTGGGGGGAAGTAGCGGTAAACAATGAGCAGTTCTTC. The variable domain in full, completed from reference TRBV7-9 and TRBJ2-1, reads DTGVSQNPRHKITKRGQNVTFRCDPISEHNRLYWYRQTLGQGPEFLTYFQNEAQLEKSRLLSDRFSAERPKGSFSTLEIQRTEQGDSAMYLCASRWGEVAVNNEQFFGPGTRLTVL.

The chain recombines TRBV11-2 with TRBJ1-2; the D is unclear. V dropped 1 base and J dropped 2 bases, with 11 bases sitting between them. Germline CDR1 reads SGHAT; CDR2 reads FQNNGV. The CDR3 length is 15 residues. Written as DNA, the CDR3 is TGTGCCAGCAGCTTAGGCCCGGGTGGCAACTATGGCTACACCTTC. Amino acids: CASSLGPGGNYGYTF.

A few counts support this clone. The rearrangement uses TRBV7-2 and TRBJ2-2; 9 bases agree with TRBD2. V lost 1 base and J lost 8; bases outside the gene matches: 8. Germline V gives CDR1 SGHTA, CDR2 FQGNSA. This CDR3 contains 16 residues. The CDR3 coding sequence is TGTGCCAGCAGCTTAGAGATAGCGGGAGCCATGGGGGAGCTGTTTTTT. Encoded protein: CASSLEIAGAMGELFF.